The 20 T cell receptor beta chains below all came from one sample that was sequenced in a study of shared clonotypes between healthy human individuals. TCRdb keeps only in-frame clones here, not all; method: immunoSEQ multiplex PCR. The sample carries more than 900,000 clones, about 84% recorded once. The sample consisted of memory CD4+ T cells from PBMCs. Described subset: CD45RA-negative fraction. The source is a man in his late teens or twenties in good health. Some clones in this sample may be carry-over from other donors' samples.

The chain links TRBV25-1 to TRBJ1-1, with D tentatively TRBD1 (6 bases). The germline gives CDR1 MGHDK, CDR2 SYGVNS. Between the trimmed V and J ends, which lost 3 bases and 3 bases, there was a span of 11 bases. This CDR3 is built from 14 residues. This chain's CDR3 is CASSEQGTYTEAFF. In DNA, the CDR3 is TGTGCCAGCAGTGAGCAGGGGACGTACACTGAAGCTTTCTTT.

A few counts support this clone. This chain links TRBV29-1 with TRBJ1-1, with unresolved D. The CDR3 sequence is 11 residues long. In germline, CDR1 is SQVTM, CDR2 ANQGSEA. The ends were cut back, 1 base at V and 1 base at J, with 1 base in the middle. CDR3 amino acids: CSVEANTEAFF. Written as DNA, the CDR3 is TGCAGCGTTGAAGCGAACACTGAAGCTTTCTTT.

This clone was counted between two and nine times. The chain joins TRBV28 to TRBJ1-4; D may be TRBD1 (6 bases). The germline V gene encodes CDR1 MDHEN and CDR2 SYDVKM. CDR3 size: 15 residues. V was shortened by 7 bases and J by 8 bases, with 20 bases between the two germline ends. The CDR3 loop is CASIFSGKGGEKLFF. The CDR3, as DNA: TGTGCCAGCATCTTTTCCGGCAAAGGGGGGGAAAAACTGTTTTTT. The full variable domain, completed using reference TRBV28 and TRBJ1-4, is DVKVTQSSRYLVKRTGEKVFLECVQDMDHENMFWYRQDPGLGLRLIYFSYDVKMKEKGDIPEGYSVSREKKERFSLILESASTNQTSMYLCASIFSGKGGEKLFFGSGTQLSVL.

The CDR3 protein is CASSTGIHYEQYF. The CDR3 nucleotides read TGTGCCAGCTCCACCGGGATCCACTACGAGCAGTACTTC. The chain carries TRBV18 and TRBJ2-7; D might be TRBD2 (5 bases). Germline CDR1 is KGHSH and CDR2 is LQKENI. CDR3 length: 13 residues. V was cut by 6 bases and J by 3 bases, with 12 bases left in between.

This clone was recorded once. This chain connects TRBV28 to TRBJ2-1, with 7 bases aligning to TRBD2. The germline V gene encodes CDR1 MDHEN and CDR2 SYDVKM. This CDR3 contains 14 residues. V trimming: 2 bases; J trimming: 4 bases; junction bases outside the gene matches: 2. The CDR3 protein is CASSLLAVYNEQFF. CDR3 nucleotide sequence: TGTGCCAGCAGTTTACTAGCGGTGTACAATGAGCAGTTCTTC.

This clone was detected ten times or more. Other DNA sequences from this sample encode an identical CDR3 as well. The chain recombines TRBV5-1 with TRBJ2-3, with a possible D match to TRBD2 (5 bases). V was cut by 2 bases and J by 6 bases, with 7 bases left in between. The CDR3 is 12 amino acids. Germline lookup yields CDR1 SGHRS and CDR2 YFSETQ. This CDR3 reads CASSFTGDTQYF. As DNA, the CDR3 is TGCGCCAGCAGCTTTACGGGGGATACGCAGTATTTT.

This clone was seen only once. CDR3 nucleotides: TGTGCCAGCAGCCCAAAAGGGACAGGGGGCCGCACTGAAGCTTTCTTT. Translating gives CASSPKGTGGRTEAFF. This rearrangement joins TRBV5-4 to TRBJ1-1, with 12 bases fitting TRBD1. Germline assignment: CDR1 SGHNT and CDR2 YYREEE (reference sequence). This CDR3 is built from 16 residues. J lost 4 bases, V lost 4 bases, and 8 bases had no gene match.

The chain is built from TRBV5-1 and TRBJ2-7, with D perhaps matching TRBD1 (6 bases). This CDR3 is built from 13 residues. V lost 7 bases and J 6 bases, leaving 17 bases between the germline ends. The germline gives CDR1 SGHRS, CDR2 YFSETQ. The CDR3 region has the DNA TGCGCCAGCGCCTACTCAGGGGTCTCCGAGCAGTACTTC. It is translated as CASAYSGVSEQYF.

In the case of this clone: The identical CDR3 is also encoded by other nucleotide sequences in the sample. CDR3: CASSTPGTGDEKLFF. The CDR3 bases are TGTGCCAGCAGTACTCCCGGGACAGGGGATGAAAAACTGTTTTTT. This rearrangement joins TRBV28 to TRBJ1-4; 10 bases match TRBD1. Germline assignment: CDR1 MDHEN and CDR2 SYDVKM. With V trimmed by 5 bases and J by 6 bases, 6 bases remained unmatched. The CDR3 totals 15 residues.

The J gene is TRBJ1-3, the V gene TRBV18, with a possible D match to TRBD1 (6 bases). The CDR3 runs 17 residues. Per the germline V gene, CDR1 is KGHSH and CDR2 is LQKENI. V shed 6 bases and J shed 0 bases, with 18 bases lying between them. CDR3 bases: TGTGCCAGCTCCCAACTGACAGGCGGTAACTCTGGAAACACCATATATTTT. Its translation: CASSQLTGGNSGNTIYF.

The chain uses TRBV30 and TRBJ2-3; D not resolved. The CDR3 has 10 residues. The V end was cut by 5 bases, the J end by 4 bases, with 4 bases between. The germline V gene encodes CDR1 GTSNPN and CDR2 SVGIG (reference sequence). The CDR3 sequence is CAWQADTQYF. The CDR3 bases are TGTGCCTGGCAGGCAGATACGCAGTATTTT.

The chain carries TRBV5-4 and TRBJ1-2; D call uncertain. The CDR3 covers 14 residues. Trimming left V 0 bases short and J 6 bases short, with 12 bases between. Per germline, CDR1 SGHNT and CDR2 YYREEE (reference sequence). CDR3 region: CASSLVWQADGYTF. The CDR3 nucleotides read TGTGCCAGCAGCTTGGTTTGGCAGGCGGATGGCTACACCTTC.

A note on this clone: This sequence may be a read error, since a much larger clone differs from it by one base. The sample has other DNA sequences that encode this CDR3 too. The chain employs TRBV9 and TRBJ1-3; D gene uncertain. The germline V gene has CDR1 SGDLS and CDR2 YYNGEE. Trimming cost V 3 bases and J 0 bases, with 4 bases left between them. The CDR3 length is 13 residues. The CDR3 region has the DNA TGTGCCAGCAGCGACAACTCTGGAAACACCATATATTTT. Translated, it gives CASSDNSGNTIYF.

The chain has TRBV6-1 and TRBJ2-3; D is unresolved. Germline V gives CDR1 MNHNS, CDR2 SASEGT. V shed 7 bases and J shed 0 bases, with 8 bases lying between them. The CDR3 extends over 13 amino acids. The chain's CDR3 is CASMRRSTDTQYF. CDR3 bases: TGTGCCAGCATGCGCAGGAGCACAGATACGCAGTATTTT.

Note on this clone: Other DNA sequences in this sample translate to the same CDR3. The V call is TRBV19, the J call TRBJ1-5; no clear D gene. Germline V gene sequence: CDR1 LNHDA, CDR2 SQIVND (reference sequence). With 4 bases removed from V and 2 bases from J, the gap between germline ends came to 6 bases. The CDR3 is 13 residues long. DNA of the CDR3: TGTGCCAGTAGTAAAGACCGCAATCAGCCCCAGCATTTT. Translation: CASSKDRNQPQHF.

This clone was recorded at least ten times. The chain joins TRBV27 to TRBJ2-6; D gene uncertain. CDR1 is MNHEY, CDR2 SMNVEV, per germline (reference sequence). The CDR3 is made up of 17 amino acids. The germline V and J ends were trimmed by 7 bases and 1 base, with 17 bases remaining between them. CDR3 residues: CASTLRLGTSGANVLTF. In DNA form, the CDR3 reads TGTGCCAGCACCCTTCGGTTAGGAACGTCTGGGGCCAACGTCCTGACTTTC.

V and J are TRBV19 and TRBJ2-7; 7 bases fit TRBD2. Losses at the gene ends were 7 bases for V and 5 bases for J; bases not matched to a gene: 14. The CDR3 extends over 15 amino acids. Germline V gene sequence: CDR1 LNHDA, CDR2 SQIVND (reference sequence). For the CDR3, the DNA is TGTGCCAGTACCCAATCAAGGGGCGGGGGAAACGAGCAGTACTTC. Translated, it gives CASTQSRGGGNEQYF. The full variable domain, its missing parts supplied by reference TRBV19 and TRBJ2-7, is DGGITQSPKYLFRKEGQNVTLSCEQNLNHDAMYWYRQDPGQGLRLIYYSQIVNDFQKGDIAEGYSVSREKKESFPLTVTSAQKNPTAFYLCASTQSRGGGNEQYFGPGTRLTVT.

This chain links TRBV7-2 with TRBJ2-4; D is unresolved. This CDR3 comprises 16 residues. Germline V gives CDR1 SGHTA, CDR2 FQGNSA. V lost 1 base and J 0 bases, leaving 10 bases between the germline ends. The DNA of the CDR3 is TGTGCCAGCAGCTTAGGGGTCGGCCTAGCCAAAAACATTCAGTACTTC. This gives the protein CASSLGVGLAKNIQYF.

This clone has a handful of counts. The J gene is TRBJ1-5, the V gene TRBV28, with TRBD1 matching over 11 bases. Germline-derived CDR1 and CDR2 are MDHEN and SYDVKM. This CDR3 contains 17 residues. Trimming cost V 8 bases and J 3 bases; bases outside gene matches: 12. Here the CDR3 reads CASRLPAGQGVNQPQHF. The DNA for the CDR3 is TGTGCCAGCCGCCTCCCGGCGGGACAGGGGGTCAATCAGCCCCAGCATTTT.

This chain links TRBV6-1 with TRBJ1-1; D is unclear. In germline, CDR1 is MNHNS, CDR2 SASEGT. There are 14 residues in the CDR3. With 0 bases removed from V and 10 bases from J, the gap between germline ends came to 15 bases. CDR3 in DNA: TGTGCCAGCAGTGAAGCGCCCGGCATTGACGTAGCTTTCTTT. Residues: CASSEAPGIDVAFF.